Below, 5 T cell receptor beta chains from the same sample are listed, as sequenced in a study of T cell responses to AZD1222 COVID-19 vaccine. TCRdb keeps only in-frame clones here, not all; method: immunoSEQ multiplex PCR. The sample has 85,000 to 120,000 clones, 80% to 95% seen once. The sequencing used peripheral blood, collected 28 days after the second AZD1222 dose. Receptors were obtained from an adult who received the AZD1222 COVID-19 vaccine.

CDR3 sequence reads: CASSLAGSYNSPLHF. The CDR3 bases are TGTGCCAGCAGCTTAGCGGGGTCCTATAATTCACCCCTCCACTTT. The chain is built from TRBV7-9 and TRBJ1-6; D not resolved. The CDR3 extends over 15 amino acids. V dropped 0 bases and J dropped 1 base, with 4 bases sitting between them. Per the germline V gene, CDR1 is SEHNR and CDR2 is FQNEAQ (reference sequence).

V usage is TRBV11-2 and J usage is TRBJ1-4; perhaps TRBD1 as D (5 bases). Germline V gene lookup returns CDR1 SGHAT and CDR2 FQNNGV. V lost 8 bases and J 3 bases, leaving 13 bases between the germline ends. This CDR3 region has 14 residues. The CDR3: CASSNWGSNEKLFF. CDR3 nucleotides: TGTGCCAGCTCTAACTGGGGGTCTAATGAAAAACTGTTTTTT.

A word on this clone: One junction end disagrees with the germline gene, perhaps due to a read error. This chain connects TRBV7-7 to TRBJ2-3, with D perhaps TRBD2 (5 bases). CDR3 length: 13 residues. The germline V gene encodes CDR1 SSHAT and CDR2 FNYEAQ (reference sequence). In DNA, the CDR3 is TGTGCTAGCAGCTCATCGGGGATGGATACGCAGTATTTT. This translates into CASSSSGMDTQYF.

This chain joins TRBV6-4 and TRBJ1-2; D is possibly TRBD1 (6 bases). The length of the CDR3 is 16 residues. With 6 bases removed from V and 4 bases from J, the gap between germline ends came to 21 bases. The germline V gene has CDR1 MRHNA and CDR2 SNTAGT. In nucleotides, the CDR3 is TGTGCCAGCAGCCCAGAGGGGCAGGGGCCTCCCTATGGCTACACCTTC. Its protein product is CASSPEGQGPPYGYTF.

This clone was counted a single time. The gene calls are TRBV3-1 (or the pseudogene TRBV3-2) and TRBJ1-2; TRBD1 is a possible D gene (6 bases). CDR1 is LGHDT and CDR2 is YNNKEL in the germline V gene (reference sequence). The V end lost 0 bases, the J end lost 4 bases, and 15 bases lay between the germline ends. The CDR3 is made up of 16 amino acids. CDR3 sequence (DNA): TGTGCCAGCAGCCAAGACAGGGACACCAATTTCTATGGCTACACCTTC. Residues: CASSQDRDTNFYGYTF.